The clone carrying this T cell receptor (beta chain) was observed a handful of times. Antigen unknown. Profiling relied on immunoSEQ multiplex PCR, and the TCRdb table lists in-frame clones only, not all of them. Of about 120,000 clones in the sample, more than 85% are singletons; the top ten hold 2.4%. The data stem from a study of T cell responses to AZD1222 COVID-19 vaccine. Overall study findings and caveats: Elevations in Spike-specific TCR breadth and depth followed administration of two AZD1222 doses. White British people made up most donors, females outnumbered males, and clonal diversity was possibly underestimated. Distributed over spike, vaccine-associated CD4 TCRs predominated at 160-218 and 743-854.

V was shortened by 5 bases and J by 7 bases, with 21 bases between the two germline ends. Per germline, CDR1 SGHAT and CDR2 FQNNGV. There are 15 residues in the CDR3. The sample consisted of peripheral blood, taken on day 0 of AZD1222 vaccination. V gene TRBV11-2 combines with J gene TRBJ2-7, with D possibly matching TRBD1 (6 bases). The sequence derives from an adult in good health. CDR3 bases: TGTGCCAGCAGCCGTCAAAGACAGGATCCGGGAGAGCAGTACTTC. It yields the protein CASSRQRQDPGEQYF. Supplemented by reference TRBV11-2 and TRBJ2-7, the full variable domain reads EAGVAQSPRYKIIEKRQSVAFWCNPISGHATLYWYQQILGQGPKLLIQFQNNGVVDDSQLPKDRFSAERLKGVDSTLKIQPAKLEDSAVYLCASSRQRQDPGEQYFGPGTRLTVT.